This T cell receptor (beta chain) was sequenced for a study of blood T cell repertoires in COVID-19. The overall study: COVID-19 samples, acute and convalescent, were from the United States, Italy and Spain. Sample material is recorded as cDNA or gDNA derived from T cells, B-cell-depleted T cells, or PBMCs.

In the study's own analysis: Amplification with reference gene primers provided the estimates of nucleated cell counts. Generated by immunoSEQ multiplex PCR, the TCRdb table keeps only in-frame clones and is missing some. The DNA was the basis for D and trimming; V, J and clone size are from that table. The table lists tens of thousands of clones, roughly 80% of them singletons. Patients of the Seattle cohort, enrolled during active infection, were followed longitudinally. CDR3 length: 12 residues. In germline, CDR1 is MNHNY, CDR2 SVGAGI (reference sequence). V lost 8 bases and J lost 5, with 13 bases in between.

The chain has TRBV6-6 and TRBJ2-7; possible D gene TRBD2, 6 bases. Material: peripheral blood. The receptor comes from a man younger than 40 with COVID-19, enrolled during active disease. CDR3 residues: CASLAQRDEQYF. The DNA of the CDR3 is TGTGCCAGCTTGGCCCAGCGGGACGAGCAGTACTTC.